These 6 T cell receptor beta chains were sequenced from one sample in a study of beta chain features in type 1 diabetes. What these receptors recognize is not known. General study points: TCRB CDR3s from Type 1 diabetes patients were moderately but significantly shorter in all four CD4+ subsets.

Expressed TCRB transcripts were sequenced, since all the RNA that had been isolated was reverse transcribed. Libraries were prepared by immunoSEQ multiplex PCR; TCRdb keeps only in-frame clonotypes and omits some of them. The table has 350,000 to 400,000 clones, 10% to 15% seen once. What was sequenced was naive CD4+ T cells from blood. These receptors were collected from a woman aged 18-35 years with type 1 diabetes.

This clone was recorded once. J is TRBJ2-7 and V is TRBV28; D is perhaps TRBD1 (6 bases). The V gene lost 6 bases and the J gene lost 3 bases, with 9 bases spanning the gap. Germline V gene data show CDR1 as MDHEN and CDR2 as SYDVKM. This CDR3 region has 12 residues. DNA for the CDR3: TGTGCCAGCAGGATACAGGGCTACGAGCAGTACTTC. Translation gives CASRIQGYEQYF. The whole variable domain, filled in from reference TRBV28 and TRBJ2-7, reads DVKVTQSSRYLVKRTGEKVFLECVQDMDHENMFWYRQDPGLGLRLIYFSYDVKMKEKGDIPEGYSVSREKKERFSLILESASTNQTSMYLCASRIQGYEQYFGPGTRLTVT.

The chain joins TRBV10-3 to TRBJ2-7; TRBD1 aligns across 9 bases. CDR3 length: 14 residues. Trimming removed 5 bases from V and 3 bases from J; junction bases left unmatched: 5. Germline-derived CDR1 and CDR2 are ENHRY and SYGVKD. CDR3 coding DNA: TGTGCCATCAGTCGGACAGGGGTCAACTACGAGCAGTACTTC. Encoded protein: CAISRTGVNYEQYF.

The chain carries TRBV9 and TRBJ2-3; D may be TRBD1 (6 bases). The CDR3 runs 15 residues. V was shortened by 0 bases and J by 2 bases, with 10 bases between the two germline ends. Looked up from germline, CDR1 is SGDLS and CDR2 is YYNGEE. The CDR3 nucleotides are TGTGCCAGCAGCGTAGCTTGGGGGCTCACAGATACGCAGTATTTT. Translating it yields CASSVAWGLTDTQYF. Based on the CDR3 plus reference TRBV9 and TRBJ2-3, the full variable domain is DSGVTQTPKHLITATGQRVTLRCSPRSGDLSVYWYQQSLDQGLQFLIQYYNGEERAKGNILERFSAQQFPDLHSELNLSSLELGDSALYFCASSVAWGLTDTQYFGPGTRLTVL.

This clone was detected a few times. The CDR3 bases are TGTGCCAGCATTGGGACAGATCGAAGTCAGCCCCAGCATTTT. Amino acid sequence: CASIGTDRSQPQHF. This sequence joins TRBV2 and TRBJ1-5; TRBD1 matches at 7 bases. V lost 7 bases, J lost 6 bases, and 9 bases stayed unmatched. The CDR3 has 14 amino acids. The germline V gene encodes CDR1 SNHLY and CDR2 FYNNEI.

The chain uses TRBV30 and TRBJ1-1; TRBD1 might be the D (6 bases). V lost 5 bases and J 10 bases, leaving 20 bases between the germline ends. The CDR3 contains 13 residues. The germline V gene has CDR1 GTSNPN and CDR2 SVGIG (reference sequence). Written as DNA, the CDR3 is TGTGCCTGGTTGAGGGCGGGGGCATGGCGAGCTTTCTTT. Its protein product is CAWLRAGAWRAFF. Full variable domain (remainder filled in from reference TRBV30 and TRBJ1-1): SQTIHQWPATLVQPVGSPLSLECTVEGTSNPNLYWYRQAAGRGLQLLFYSVGIGQISSEVPQNLSASRPQDRQFILSSKKLLLSDSGFYLCAWLRAGAWRAFFGQGTRLTVV.

The J gene is TRBJ1-6, the V gene TRBV25-1; 7 bases map to TRBD1. The CDR3 totals 13 residues. Germline-derived CDR1 and CDR2 are MGHDK and SYGVNS. The V and J ends lost 6 bases and 10 bases, in that order; junction bases with no gene match: 6. For the CDR3, the DNA is TGTGCCAGCAGCCAGACAGGGCGGTCACCCCTCCACTTT. This codes for CASSQTGRSPLHF.